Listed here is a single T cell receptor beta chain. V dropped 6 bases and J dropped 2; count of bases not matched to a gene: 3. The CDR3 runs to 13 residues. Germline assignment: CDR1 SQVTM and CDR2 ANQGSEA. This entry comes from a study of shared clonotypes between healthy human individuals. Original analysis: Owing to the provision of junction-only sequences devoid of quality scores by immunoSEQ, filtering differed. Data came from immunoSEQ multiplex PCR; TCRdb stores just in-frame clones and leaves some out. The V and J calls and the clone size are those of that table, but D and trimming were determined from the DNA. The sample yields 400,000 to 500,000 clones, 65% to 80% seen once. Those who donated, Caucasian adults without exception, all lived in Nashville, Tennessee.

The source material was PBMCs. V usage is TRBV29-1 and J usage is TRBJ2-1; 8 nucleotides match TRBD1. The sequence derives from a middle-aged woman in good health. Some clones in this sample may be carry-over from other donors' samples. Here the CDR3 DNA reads TGCAGCGTGCAGGACAGGGCCTACAATGAGCAGTTCTTC. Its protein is CSVQDRAYNEQFF.